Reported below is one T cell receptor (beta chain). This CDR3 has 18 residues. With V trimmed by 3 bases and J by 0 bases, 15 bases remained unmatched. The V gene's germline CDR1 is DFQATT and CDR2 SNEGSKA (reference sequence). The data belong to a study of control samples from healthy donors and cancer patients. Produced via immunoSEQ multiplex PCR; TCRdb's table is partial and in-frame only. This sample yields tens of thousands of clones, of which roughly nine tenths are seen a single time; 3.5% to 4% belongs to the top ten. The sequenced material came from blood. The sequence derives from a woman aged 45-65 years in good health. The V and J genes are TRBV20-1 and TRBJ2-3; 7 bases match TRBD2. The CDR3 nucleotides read TGCAGTGCTAGTGACGGTAGAGGGCTAGCGGAAAGCACAGATACGCAGTATTTT. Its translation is CSASDGRGLAESTDTQYF.